Presented here are 8 T cell receptor beta chains from one specimen sequenced in a study of human T cells and chemical hapten exposure. TCRdb passed the RACE reads through MiXCR, listing each CDR3 protein once. Of over 300,000 distinct CDR3 sequences listed, roughly 4.6% are singletons. Time point denoted: pre-sensitization, week 0. Treatment noted: therapeutic diphenylcyclopropenone sensitization with weekly scalp DPC. The sequenced sample was whole blood, obtained in connection with sensitization to the hapten diphenylcyclopropenone (DPC). Receptors were obtained from a woman in her forties or fifties with alopecia areata. Some clones in this sample may be carry-over from other donors' samples.

This clonotype appeared a few times. The genes are TRBV19 and TRBJ2-1; 9 bases fit TRBD2. Germline V gene data show CDR1 as LNHDA and CDR2 as SQIVND (reference sequence). CDR3 size: 16 residues. Losses at the gene ends were 6 bases for V and 7 bases for J; bases not matched to a gene: 13. CDR3 amino acids: CASSDYSGSFGNEQFF. The CDR3 DNA is TGTGCCAGTAGCGACTATAGCGGGAGCTTTGGGAATGAGCAGTTCTTC.

This clonotype appeared many times. The V gene is TRBV7-2, the J gene TRBJ2-1; 8 bases fit TRBD1. Germline trimming cut 5 bases from V and 8 bases from J; bases unmatched to any gene: 5. Looked up from germline, CDR1 is SGHTA and CDR2 is FQGNSA. The CDR3 runs to 13 residues. The CDR3 spells CASSETGVYEQFF. CDR3 nucleotide sequence: TGTGCCAGCAGCGAGACAGGGGTCTATGAGCAGTTCTTC.

This chain uses TRBV18 with TRBJ2-1, with D possibly being TRBD2 (7 bases). Germline loops: CDR1 KGHSH, CDR2 LQKENI. The V end was cut by 0 bases, the J end by 0 bases, with 18 bases between. The CDR3 is made up of 19 amino acids. For the CDR3, the DNA is TGTGCCAGCTCACCACCAAAGGGGGGGGCATTAAGCTCCTACAATGAGCAGTTCTTC. This codes for CASSPPKGGALSSYNEQFF.

The genes are TRBV28 and TRBJ2-5; D not certain. This CDR3 has 11 amino acids. Germline lookup yields CDR1 MDHEN and CDR2 SYDVKM. Trimming stripped 6 bases from V and 7 bases from J, with 9 bases between. The CDR3 sequence: CASSSDRTQYF. The CDR3 DNA follows: TGTGCCAGCAGCTCCGATCGGACCCAGTACTTC. Full variable domain (outside the CDR3, taken from reference TRBV28 and TRBJ2-5): DVKVTQSSRYLVKRTGEKVFLECVQDMDHENMFWYRQDPGLGLRLIYFSYDVKMKEKGDIPEGYSVSREKKERFSLILESASTNQTSMYLCASSSDRTQYFGPGTRLLVL.

This clonotype was detected only a few times. The chain couples TRBV7-2 to TRBJ1-1, with D possibly being TRBD1 (6 bases). This CDR3 region has 14 residues. V was trimmed by 5 bases and J by 4 bases, leaving 14 bases between them. Germline lookup yields CDR1 SGHTA and CDR2 FQGNSA. This CDR3 is CASSPQGWGTEAFF. In nucleotides, the CDR3 is TGTGCCAGCAGCCCACAGGGTTGGGGCACTGAAGCTTTCTTT.

At least ten counts were recorded for this clonotype. CDR3 in DNA: TGTGCCAGCAGTCCCCCACAGGGCGGCAATCAGCCCCAGCATTTT. This gives the protein CASSPPQGGNQPQHF. This chain joins TRBV6-2 or TRBV6-3 and TRBJ1-5, with TRBD1 as a possible D gene (6 bases). V was pared by 5 bases and J by 2 bases, with 13 bases between. This CDR3 contains 15 residues. Germline V CDR1 and CDR2: MNHEY, SVGEGT.

The rearrangement links TRBV2 to TRBJ2-1; 12 bases are a match to TRBD2. V was pared by 3 bases and J by 6 bases, with 18 bases of the junction left unmatched. The CDR3 extends over 20 amino acids. Germline V lookup: CDR1 SNHLY, CDR2 FYNNEI. This CDR3 reads CASSDGGALAGGLEVNEQFF. The CDR3 coding sequence is TGTGCCAGCAGTGATGGTGGGGCACTAGCGGGAGGCCTGGAGGTCAATGAGCAGTTCTTC. Based on the CDR3 plus reference TRBV2 and TRBJ2-1, the full variable domain is EPEVTQTPSHQVTQMGQEVILRCVPISNHLYFYWYRQILGQKVEFLVSFYNNEISEKSEIFDDQFSVERPDGSNFTLKIRSTKLEDSAMYFCASSDGGALAGGLEVNEQFFGPGTRLTVL.

This clonotype occurred a few times. This sequence joins TRBV12-3 or TRBV12-4 and TRBJ2-3, with a possible D match to TRBD2 (5 bases). CDR3 size: 16 residues. V shed 4 bases and J shed 2 bases, with 16 bases lying between them. The CDR3 nucleotides read TGTGCCAGCAGTTCCGGACTGAAACTCCTCACAGATACGCAGTATTTT. This sequence encodes CASSSGLKLLTDTQYF.